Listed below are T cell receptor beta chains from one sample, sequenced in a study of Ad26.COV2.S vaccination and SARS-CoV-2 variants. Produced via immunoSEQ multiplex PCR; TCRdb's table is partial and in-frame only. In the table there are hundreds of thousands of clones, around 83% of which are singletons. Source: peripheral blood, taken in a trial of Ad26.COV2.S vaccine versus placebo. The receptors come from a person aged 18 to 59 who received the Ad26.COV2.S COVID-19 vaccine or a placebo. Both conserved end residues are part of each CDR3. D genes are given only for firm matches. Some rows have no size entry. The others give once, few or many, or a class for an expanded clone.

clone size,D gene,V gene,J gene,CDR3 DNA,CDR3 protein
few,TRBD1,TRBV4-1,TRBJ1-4,TGCGCCAGCAGCCAATTCGTTCAGGGGGAGGAAAAACTGTTTTTT,CASSQFVQGEEKLFF
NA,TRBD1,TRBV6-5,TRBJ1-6,TGTGCCAGCAGTCCACCCCAGGGGGCGTATTCACCCCTCCACTTT,CASSPPQGAYSPLHF
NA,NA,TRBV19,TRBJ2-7,TGTGCCAGTAGTATAGTAGAGGGGAGCTCCTACGAGCAGTACTTC,CASSIVEGSSYEQYF
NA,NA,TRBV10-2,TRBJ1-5,TGCGCCAGTTCCGGCGGAGGGAATCAGCCCCAGCATTTT,CASSGGGNQPQHF
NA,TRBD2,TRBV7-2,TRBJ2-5,TGTGCCAGCAGCTTAGCGGAAACTAGCGGGCAAGAGACCCAGTACTTC,CASSLAETSGQETQYF
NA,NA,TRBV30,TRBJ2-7,TGTGCCTGGAGGGGCCGCCGCTCCTACGAGCAGTACTTC,CAWRGRRSYEQYF
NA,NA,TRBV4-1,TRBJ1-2,TGCGCCAGCAGCCAACATATACCCCGCACAGGGAGTGGTGGCTACACCTTC,CASSQHIPRTGSGGYTF
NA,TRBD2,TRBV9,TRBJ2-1,TGTGCCAGCAGCGTAGAGCTAGCGGGAGGATACAATGAGCAGTTCTTC,CASSVELAGGYNEQFF
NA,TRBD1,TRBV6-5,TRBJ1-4,TGTGCCAGCAGTTTCGACAGGGCTGGTAATGAAAAACTGTTTTTT,CASSFDRAGNEKLFF
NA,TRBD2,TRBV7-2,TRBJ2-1,TGTGCCAGCAGCCTGGGACTAGCGGGGGGGCCCCACAATGAGCAGTTCTTC,CASSLGLAGGPHNEQFF
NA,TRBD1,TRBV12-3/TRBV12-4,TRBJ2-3,TGTGCCAGCAGTACGACAGGGGAGAATACGCAGTATTTT,CASSTTGENTQYF
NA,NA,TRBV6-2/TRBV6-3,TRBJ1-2,TGTGCCAGCAGCTCCGGGACATTCTACTATGGCTACACCTTC,CASSSGTFYYGYTF
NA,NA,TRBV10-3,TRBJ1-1,TGTGCCATCAAAAACTCCTCGGGGGACACTGAAGCTTTCTTT,CAIKNSSGDTEAFF
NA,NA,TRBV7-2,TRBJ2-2,TGTGCCAGCAGCTTACGGTACAGCACCCTCACCGGGGAGCTGTTTTTT,CASSLRYSTLTGELFF
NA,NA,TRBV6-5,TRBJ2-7,TGTGCCAGCAATAGAAAAGGAGGCGAGCAGTACTTC,CASNRKGGEQYF
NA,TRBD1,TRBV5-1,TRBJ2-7,TGCGCCAGCAGCTTAGGAGGGACAGGTAGATCCTACGAGCAGTACTTC,CASSLGGTGRSYEQYF
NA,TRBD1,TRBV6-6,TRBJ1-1,TGTGCCAGCAGTTACGACGGACAGGGTCCCGCTGAAGCTTTCTTT,CASSYDGQGPAEAFF
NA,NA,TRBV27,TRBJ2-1,TGTGCCAGCATGGGGGGCCGTGAGCAGTTCTTC,CASMGGREQFF
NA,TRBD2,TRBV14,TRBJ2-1,TGTGCCAGCAGCTTCACGTCAACTAGCGGCGTTCTCCATGAGCAGTTCTTC,CASSFTSTSGVLHEQFF
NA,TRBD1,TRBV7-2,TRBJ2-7,TGTGCCAGCAGCTTACGGGGACAGGGGGACTACGAGCAGTACTTC,CASSLRGQGDYEQYF
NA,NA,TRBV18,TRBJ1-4,TGTGCCAGCTCCTCGGAATTGGGGGGGCAAGACGGTGAAAAACTGTTTTTT,CASSSELGGQDGEKLFF
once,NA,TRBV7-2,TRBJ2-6,TGTGCCAGCAGCTTACCCCCCGCCGGGGTAGGGGCCAACGTCCTGACTTTC,CASSLPPAGVGANVLTF
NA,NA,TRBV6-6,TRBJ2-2,TGTGCCAGCAGTGCCCCGGCCCCCACCGGGGAGCTGTTTTTT,CASSAPAPTGELFF
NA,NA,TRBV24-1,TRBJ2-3,TGTGCCACCAGTGTAGGTAGCACAGATACGCAGTATTTT,CATSVGSTDTQYF
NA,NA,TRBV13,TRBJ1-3,TGTGCCAGCAGCAGACCTAGGAGTACTGGAAACACCATATATTTT,CASSRPRSTGNTIYF
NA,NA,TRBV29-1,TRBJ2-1,TGCAGCGAGAGAACGGCAGGGGTCGATGAGCAGTTCTTC,CSERTAGVDEQFF
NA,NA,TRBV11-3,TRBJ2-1,TGTGCCAGCAGCTTAGGACGGGACTCCTACAATGAGCAGTTCTTC,CASSLGRDSYNEQFF
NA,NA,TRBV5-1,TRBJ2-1,TGCGCCAGCAGTCGGGGGACTCAAAACAATGAGCAGTTCTTC,CASSRGTQNNEQFF
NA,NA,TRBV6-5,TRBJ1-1,TGTGCCAGCGGCGGGGGGTTCGCTGAAGCTTTCTTT,CASGGGFAEAFF
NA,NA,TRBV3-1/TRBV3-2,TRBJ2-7,TGTGCCAGCAGCCAGTGGGGTTACGAGCAGTACTTC,CASSQWGYEQYF
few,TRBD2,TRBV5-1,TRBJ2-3,TGCGCCAGCAGCCCGGGGACTAGCGGATTCACAGATACGCAGTATTTT,CASSPGTSGFTDTQYF
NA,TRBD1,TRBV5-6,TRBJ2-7,TGTGCCAGCAGCTTGGGGGGACAGGGCGCCTACGAGCAGTACTTC,CASSLGGQGAYEQYF
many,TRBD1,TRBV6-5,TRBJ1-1,TGTGCCAGCAGTTACTCGATTACAGGGGGTGACACTGAAGCTTTCTTT,CASSYSITGGDTEAFF
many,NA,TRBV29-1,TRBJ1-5,TGCAGCGTTGGCGATGGTGTCCTCGGCAATCAGCCCCAGCATTTT,CSVGDGVLGNQPQHF
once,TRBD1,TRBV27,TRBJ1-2,TGTGCCAGCAGTACGCGGGGACAGAACTATGGCTACACCTTC,CASSTRGQNYGYTF
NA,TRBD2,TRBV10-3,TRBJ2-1,TGTGCCATCACAGGCATAGCGACTAGCGGGATAAATGAGCAGTTCTTC,CAITGIATSGINEQFF
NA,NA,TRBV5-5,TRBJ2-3,TGTGCCAGCAGCTTGGAGACGGGTTACTTAGGGACGCAGTATTTT,CASSLETGYLGTQYF
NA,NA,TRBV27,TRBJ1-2,TGTGCCAGCAGTACGGGGGGATACCCGAGGGGCTATGGCTACACCTTC,CASSTGGYPRGYGYTF
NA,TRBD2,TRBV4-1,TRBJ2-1,TGCGCCAGCAGCCAACCTGGAGAACTAGCGGGACGCAATGAGCAGTTCTTC,CASSQPGELAGRNEQFF
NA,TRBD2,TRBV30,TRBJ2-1,TGTGCCTGGACCCCGGGTTTGCGGGGGGCCTTTGATGAGCAGTTCTTC,CAWTPGLRGAFDEQFF
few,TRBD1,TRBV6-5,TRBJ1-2,TGTGCCAGCATACGGGACAGGGGTTACTATGGCTACACCTTC,CASIRDRGYYGYTF
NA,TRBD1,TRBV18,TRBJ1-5,TGTGCCAGCTCACGCGATACCAACAGGGGCTACAATCAGCCCCAGCATTTT,CASSRDTNRGYNQPQHF
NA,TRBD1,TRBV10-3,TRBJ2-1,TGTGCCATCAGTCGCACCGGGACAGAAAACAATGAGCAGTTCTTC,CAISRTGTENNEQFF